These 5 T cell receptor beta chains share one sample of origin, sequenced in a study of early T cells in non-severe SARS-CoV-2 infection. TCRdb reprocessed the 5' RACE reads via MiXCR and lists one record per CDR3 protein. The table has about 30,000 distinct CDR3 sequences, 3% to 4% seen once. The specimen was whole blood. All receptors derive from an adult who was a healthcare worker with PCR-confirmed SARS-CoV-2 infection or an uninfected control (not recorded which).

This clonotype was counted many times. This sequence joins TRBV19 and TRBJ1-1; D gene ambiguous. This CDR3 has 13 amino acids. V was shortened by 10 bases and J by 5 bases, with 17 bases between the two germline ends. CDR1 is LNHDA and CDR2 is SQIVND in the germline V gene (reference sequence). CDR3 coding DNA: TGTGCCACTTCCTGGGATGGAGGAACTGAAGCTTTCTTT. It codes for CATSWDGGTEAFF.

The table lists this clonotype with many counts. The CDR3 region has the DNA TGTGCCAGCAGCTCACAGACCCTCACCGGGGAGCTGTTTTTT. Translated, it gives CASSSQTLTGELFF. The rearrangement uses TRBV7-9 and TRBJ2-2; D gene uncertain. CDR1 is SEHNR, CDR2 FQNEAQ, per germline (reference sequence). The CDR3 totals 14 residues. V was clipped by 4 bases and J by 4 bases, with 10 bases between them.

This clonotype has more than one count but fewer than ten. The CDR3 bases are TGCAGTGCTAGAGATCCAGACAGGCCGACTGAAGCTTTCTTT. Translation gives CSARDPDRPTEAFF. The chain links TRBV20-1 to TRBJ1-1; D may be TRBD1 (6 bases). V shed 0 bases and J shed 5 bases, with 13 bases lying between them. The CDR3 runs to 14 residues. Germline assignment: CDR1 DFQATT and CDR2 SNEGSKA (reference sequence).

This clonotype was recorded many times. The CDR3 nucleotides are TGTGCCAGCAGTATGCACGGGCGGGGATACTACGAGCAGTACTTC. Protein product: CASSMHGRGYYEQYF. This chain links TRBV27 with TRBJ2-7, with D possibly matching TRBD2 (6 bases). Per germline, CDR1 MNHEY and CDR2 SMNVEV (reference sequence). The V and J ends lost 5 bases and 3 bases respectively, with 17 bases between them. The CDR3 contains 15 residues.

This clonotype was picked up many times. The chain is built from TRBV10-3 and TRBJ1-1; TRBD1 might be the D (6 bases). There are 14 residues in the CDR3. V shed 2 bases and J shed 4 bases, with 11 bases lying between them. Germline V lookup: CDR1 ENHRY, CDR2 SYGVKD. The CDR3 DNA follows: TGTGCCATCAGTGAGACAGGGTATAGCACTGAAGCTTTCTTT. It is translated as CAISETGYSTEAFF.